The rows below give T cell receptor beta chains drawn from one sample of a study of cytomegalovirus exposure and HLA in healthy donors. Measured with immunoSEQ multiplex PCR; TCRdb has only the in-frame clones, and not every one. The sample lists about 200,000 clones; around 80% were seen once. The specimen sequenced was PBMCs. The receptors come from a woman younger than 35 in good health and CMV-seronegative. The CDR3 runs from the conserved cysteine through the conserved F or W. D genes are given only for firm matches. Not every row has a clone size; where given, it reads once, few, many or a size class.

TRBV7-2	TRBJ2-3	.	.	CASSLNLASTDTQYF	TGTGCCAGCAGCTTGAATCTAGCTAGCACAGATACGCAGTATTTT
TRBV7-9	TRBJ1-4	.	.	CASSSDEKLFF	TGTGCCAGCAGCTCCGATGAAAAACTGTTTTTT
TRBV27	TRBJ2-2	TRBD2	.	CASSFRSSGRPNTGELFF	TGTGCCAGCAGTTTTCGCAGTAGCGGGAGGCCGAACACCGGGGAGCTGTTTTTT
TRBV29-1	TRBJ2-1	.	.	CSVSHEQFF	TGCAGCGTGAGTCATGAGCAGTTCTTC
TRBV28	TRBJ2-5	TRBD2	.	CASSPGLAGVGETQYF	TGTGCCAGCAGTCCGGGACTAGCGGGAGTCGGCGAGACCCAGTACTTC
TRBV4-3	TRBJ2-1	TRBD1	.	CASSQAGQGLSYEQFF	TGCGCCAGCAGCCAAGCCGGACAGGGGCTCTCGTATGAGCAGTTCTTC
TRBV4-3	TRBJ2-1	.	once	CASSQDYISYNEQFF	TGCGCCAGCAGCCAAGATTATATCTCCTACAATGAGCAGTTCTTC
TRBV13	TRBJ1-4	.	.	CASSQSNEKLFF	TGTGCCAGCAGCCAATCCAATGAAAAACTGTTTTTT
TRBV6-5	TRBJ1-1	TRBD1	.	CASARQGAHGEAFF	TGTGCCAGCGCGAGACAGGGGGCGCATGGTGAAGCTTTCTTT
TRBV10-3	TRBJ1-4	.	.	CAIRPTDATNEKLFF	TGTGCCATCAGACCGACAGACGCAACTAATGAAAAACTGTTTTTT
TRBV6-5	TRBJ1-5	TRBD1	.	CASRGQGDGNQPQHF	TGTGCCAGCAGAGGACAGGGCGATGGCAATCAGCCCCAGCATTTT
TRBV5-1	TRBJ2-1	.	few	CASSSADHNEQFF	TGCGCCAGCAGCTCAGCGGATCACAATGAGCAGTTCTTC